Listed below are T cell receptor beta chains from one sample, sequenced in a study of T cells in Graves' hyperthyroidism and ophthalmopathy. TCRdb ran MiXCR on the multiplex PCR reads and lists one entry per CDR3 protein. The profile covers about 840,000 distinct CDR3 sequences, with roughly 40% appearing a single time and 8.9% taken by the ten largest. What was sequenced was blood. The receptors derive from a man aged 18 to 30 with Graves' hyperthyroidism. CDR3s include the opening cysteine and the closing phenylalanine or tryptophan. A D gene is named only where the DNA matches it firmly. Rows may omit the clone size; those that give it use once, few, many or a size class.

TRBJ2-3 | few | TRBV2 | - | TGTGCCAGCAGTGAGGGAAGCACAGATACGCAGTATTTT | CASSEGSTDTQYF
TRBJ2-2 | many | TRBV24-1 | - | TGTGCCACCAGTGATTTGGCGGCCGGGGAGCTGTTTTTT | CATSDLAAGELFF
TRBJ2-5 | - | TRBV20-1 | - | TGCAGTGCTAGAGATCTCGGGGAAGGGGAGACCCAGTACTTC | CSARDLGEGETQYF
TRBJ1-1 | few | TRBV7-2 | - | TGTGCCAGCAGCGCCCAGGGCTTTGGTGACACTGAAGCTTTCTTT | CASSAQGFGDTEAFF
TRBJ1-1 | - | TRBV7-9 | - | TGTGCCAGCAGCTCTGAAACAGGGACCACTGAAGCTTTCTTT | CASSSETGTTEAFF
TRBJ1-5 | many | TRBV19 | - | TGTGCCAGTATGCCCTGGCAGGGTAGCAATCAGCCCCAGCATTTT | CASMPWQGSNQPQHF
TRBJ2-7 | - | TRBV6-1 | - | TGTGCCAGCAGTAACCTTGGGACGGCATCCTACGAGCAGTACTTC | CASSNLGTASYEQYF
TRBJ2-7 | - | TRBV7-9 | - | TGTGCCAGCAGCTTAGCGCCGGGCCCCTACGAGCAGTGCTTC | CASSLAPGPYEQCF
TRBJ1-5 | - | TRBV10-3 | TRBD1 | TGTGCCAGCAGTAAAACGACAGGGGGCGTAAGGAATCAGCCCCAGCATTTT | CASSKTTGGVRNQPQHF
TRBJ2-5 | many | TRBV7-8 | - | TGTGCCAGCAGCTCGACTACTAAAGAGACCCAGTACTTC | CASSSTTKETQYF
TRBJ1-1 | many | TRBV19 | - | TGTGCCAGTACCATGGGAGGGACTGAAGCTTTCTTT | CASTMGGTEAFF
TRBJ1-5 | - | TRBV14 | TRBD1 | TGTGCCAGCACCAACCCGACACAGGGGGACCAGCCCCAGCATTTT | CASTNPTQGDQPQHF
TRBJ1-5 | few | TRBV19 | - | TGTGCCAGTAGCACCCAACAGGGAGGGAATCAGCCCCAGCATTTT | CASSTQQGGNQPQHF
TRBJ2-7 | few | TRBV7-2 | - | TGTGCCAGCAGCGCCCAAGGGGGGGATTCCTACGAGCAGTACTTC | CASSAQGGDSYEQYF
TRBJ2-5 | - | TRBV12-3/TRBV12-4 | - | TGTGCCAGCAGTTTATTCCCAGAGACCCAGTACTTC | CASSLFPETQYF
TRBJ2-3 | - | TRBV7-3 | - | TGTGCCAGCAGCCTTTATCAGTCGACAGATACGCAGTATTTT | CASSLYQSTDTQYF
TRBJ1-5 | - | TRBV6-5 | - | TGTGCCAGCAGAATTGACGGCTATAGCAATCAGCCCCAGCATTTT | CASRIDGYSNQPQHF
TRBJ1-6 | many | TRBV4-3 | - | TGCGCCAGCAGCCAAGATCCCGGGGATTCACCCCTCCACTTT | CASSQDPGDSPLHF
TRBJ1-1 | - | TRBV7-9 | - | TGTGCCAGCAGCCTATCCGGGACACAGAACACTGAAGCTTTCTTT | CASSLSGTQNTEAFF
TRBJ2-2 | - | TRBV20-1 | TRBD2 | TGCAGTGCCTCCGGACTAGCGAACACCGGGGAGCTGTTTTTT | CSASGLANTGELFF
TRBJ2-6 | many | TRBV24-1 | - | TGTGCCACCAGTGAACCCTCTGGGGCCAACGTCCTGACTTTC | CATSEPSGANVLTF
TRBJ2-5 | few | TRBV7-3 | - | TGCGCCAGCAGCCAGTACCCGGGGTTTTCAGAGACCCAGTACTTC | CASSQYPGFSETQYF
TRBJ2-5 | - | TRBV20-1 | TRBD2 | TGCAGTGCTTGGAAGGCTAGCGGGGGGGCCGAAGAGACCCAGTACTTC | CSAWKASGGAEETQYF
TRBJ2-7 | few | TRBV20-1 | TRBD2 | TGCAGTGCTACCCTAGCGGGACCTGCCTACGAGCAGTACTTC | CSATLAGPAYEQYF
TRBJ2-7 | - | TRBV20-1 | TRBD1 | TGCAGTGCTAGGAGGACAGGGGGCGAGCAGTACTTC | CSARRTGGEQYF
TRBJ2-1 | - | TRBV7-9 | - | TGTGCCAGCAGCCCCTTGGACCCTCGCCACAATGATGAGCAGTTCTTC | CASSPLDPRHNDEQFF
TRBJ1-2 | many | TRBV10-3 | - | TGTGCCATCAGGTTTGATGGTGGGGGCTCTGATGGCTACACCTTC | CAIRFDGGGSDGYTF
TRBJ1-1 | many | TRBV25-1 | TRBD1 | TGTGCCAGCAGCGACAGGGGGAGGACTGAAGCTTTCTTT | CASSDRGRTEAFF
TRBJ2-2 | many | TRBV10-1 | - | TGCGCCAGCAGGGGGGAGAACACCGGGGAGCTGTTTTTT | CASRGENTGELFF
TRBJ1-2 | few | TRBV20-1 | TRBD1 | TGCAGTGCTAGAGATCGACAGGGGGCGGATGGCTACACCTTC | CSARDRQGADGYTF
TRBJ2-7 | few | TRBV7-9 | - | TGTGCCAGCAGCTTAACGCGCTACTACGAGCAGTACTTC | CASSLTRYYEQYF
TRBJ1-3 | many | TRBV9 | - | TGTGCCAGCAGCGTCGGTAGGGGCTCTGGAAACACCATATATTTT | CASSVGRGSGNTIYF
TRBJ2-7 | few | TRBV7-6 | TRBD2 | TGTGCCAGCATGCGACTAGCGGGAGGCTACGAGCAGTACTTC | CASMRLAGGYEQYF
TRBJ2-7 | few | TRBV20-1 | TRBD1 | TGCAGTGCCTCGGACAGGGGGACCTACGAGCAGTACTTC | CSASDRGTYEQYF
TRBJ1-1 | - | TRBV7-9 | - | TGTGCCAGCAGCCGCAGCGGAAGTTGGCTCACTGAAGCTTTCTTT | CASSRSGSWLTEAFF
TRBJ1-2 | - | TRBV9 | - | TGTGCCAGCAGCCCTGACGGGATATCTGGAAACACCTTC | CASSPDGISGNTF
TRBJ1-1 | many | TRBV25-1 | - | TGTGCCAGCAGTGACCTGTCTGAAGCTTTCTTT | CASSDLSEAFF
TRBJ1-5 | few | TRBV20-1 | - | TGCAGTGCTATCCCCTCGCTGGGGATAAGTAAGCCCCAGCATTTT | CSAIPSLGISKPQHF
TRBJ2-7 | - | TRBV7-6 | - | TGTGCCAGCAGCTTAGATCGGGGGTTAAGCTACGAGCAGTACTTC | CASSLDRGLSYEQYF
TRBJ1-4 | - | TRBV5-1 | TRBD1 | TGCGCCAGCAGCGCATACGGGACAGGCAATGAAAAACTGTTTTTT | CASSAYGTGNEKLFF
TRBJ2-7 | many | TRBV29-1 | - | TGCAGCGTTGAGGCAGTTTCCTACGAGCAGTACTTC | CSVEAVSYEQYF
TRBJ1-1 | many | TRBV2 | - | TGTGCCCGATCCTTGAACACTGAAGCTTTCTTT | CARSLNTEAFF
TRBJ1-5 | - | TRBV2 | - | TGTGCCAGCAGTGAGGGTCGGCCTCAGCATTTT | CASSEGRPQHF
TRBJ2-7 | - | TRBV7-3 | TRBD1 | TGCGCCAGCAGCCAAGATTGGGGGACAGGGGGTTTCAACGAGCAGTACTTC | CASSQDWGTGGFNEQYF
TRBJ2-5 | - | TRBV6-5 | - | TGTGCCAGCGACACGTCTGAGACCCAGTACTTC | CASDTSETQYF
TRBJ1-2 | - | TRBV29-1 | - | TGCAGCGTTGAAGGCAGGGGAGACGGCTACACCTTC | CSVEGRGDGYTF
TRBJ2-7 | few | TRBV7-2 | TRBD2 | TGTGCCAGCAGCTCCACCCCGGGACTAGCGGTTTACGAGCAGTACTTC | CASSSTPGLAVYEQYF
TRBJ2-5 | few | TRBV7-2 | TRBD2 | TGCGCCAGCAGCCTGGGACTAGCGGGGCCCGGGAAGACCCAGTACTTC | CASSLGLAGPGKTQYF
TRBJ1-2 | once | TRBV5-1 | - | TGCGCCAGCAGCTTCGGGGACAAGAACTATGGCTACACCTTC | CASSFGDKNYGYTF
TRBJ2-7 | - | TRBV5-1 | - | TGCGCCAGCAGCTCCGGGTCTACCTACGAGCAGTACTTC | CASSSGSTYEQYF
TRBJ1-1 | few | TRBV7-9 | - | TGTGCCAGCAGCTTTGCAGAGGAAGCTTTCTTT | CASSFAEEAFF
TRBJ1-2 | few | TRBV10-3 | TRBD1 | TGTGCCAGCGGGGGGGGACAGCGAAACTATGGCTACACCTTC | CASGGGQRNYGYTF
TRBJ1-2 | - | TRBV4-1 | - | TGCGCCAGCAGCCACCAGACAGCTAACTATGGCTACACCTTC | CASSHQTANYGYTF
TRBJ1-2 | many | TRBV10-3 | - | TGTGCCATCAGTGAGTCGGCAGGGGTCTATGGCTACACCTTC | CAISESAGVYGYTF
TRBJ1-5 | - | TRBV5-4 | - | TGTGCCAGCAGCTTGGGGGGCGAAAATCAGCCCCAGCATTTT | CASSLGGENQPQHF
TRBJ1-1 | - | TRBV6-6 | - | TGTGCCAGCACCCACGAAGGACTGCACACTGAAGCTTTCTTT | CASTHEGLHTEAFF
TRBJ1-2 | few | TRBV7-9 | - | TGCGCCAGCAGCCAAGACATTGAAACATCCCCCTATGGCTACACCTTC | CASSQDIETSPYGYTF
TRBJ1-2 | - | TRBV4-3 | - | TGCGCCAGCAGAGACCGGGACACCTCCTGGGGTGGCTACACCTTC | CASRDRDTSWGGYTF
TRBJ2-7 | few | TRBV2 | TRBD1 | TGTGCCAGTAAAGTGACCGGGACAGCACCCTACGAGCAGTACTTC | CASKVTGTAPYEQYF